The source of this T cell receptor beta chain is a study of naive and memory T cell subsets. This clonotype was counted many times. What it binds is unknown. The library had UMIs added by 3' ligation of an oligonucleotide to TCR cDNA. Adult healthy volunteers gave 2.5 ml peripheral blood for whole-blood RNA. Cells were not sorted; total RNA input targeted roughly 1 to 1000 ng. The SP2 primer and nested alpha and beta constant region primers amplified ligated cDNA in four rounds. MiXCR, applied by TCRdb to the 5' RACE reads, yields one record per CDR3 protein. Of 55,000 to 70,000 distinct CDR3 sequences in the sample, roughly 6.7% were seen once. General study results and limits: TCR transcript changes with activation or differentiation may affect this RNA method.

The TCR originated in a male donor in good health.

CDR3 DNA: TGCGCCAGCAGCCATAGGGACCAGAGCTCCTACAATGAGCAGTTCTTC. Translating it yields CASSHRDQSSYNEQFF. This chain connects TRBV5-1 to TRBJ2-1, with D perhaps TRBD1 or TRBD2 (5 bases each). V was pared by 4 bases and J by 0 bases, with 14 bases between. Germline CDR1 is SGHRS and CDR2 is YFSETQ. The CDR3 has 16 amino acids.